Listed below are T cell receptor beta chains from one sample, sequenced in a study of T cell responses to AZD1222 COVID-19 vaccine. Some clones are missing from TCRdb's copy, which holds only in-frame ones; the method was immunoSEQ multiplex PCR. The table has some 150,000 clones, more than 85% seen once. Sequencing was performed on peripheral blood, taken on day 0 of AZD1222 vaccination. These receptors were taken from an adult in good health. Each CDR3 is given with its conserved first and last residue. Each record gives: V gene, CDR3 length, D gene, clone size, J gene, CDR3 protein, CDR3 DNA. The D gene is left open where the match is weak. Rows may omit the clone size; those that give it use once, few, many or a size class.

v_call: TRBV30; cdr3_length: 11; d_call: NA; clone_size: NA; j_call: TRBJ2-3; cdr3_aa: CAWRIADTQYF; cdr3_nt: TGTGCCTGGCGTATCGCAGATACGCAGTATTTT
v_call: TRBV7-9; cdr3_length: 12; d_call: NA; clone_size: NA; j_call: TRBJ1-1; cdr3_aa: CASSRGDTEAFF; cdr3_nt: TGTGCCAGCAGCCGCGGGGACACTGAAGCTTTCTTT
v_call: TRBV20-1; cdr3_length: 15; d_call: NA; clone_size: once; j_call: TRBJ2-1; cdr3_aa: CSASFHGGVYNEQFF; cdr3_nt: TGCAGTGCTAGTTTCCACGGCGGAGTCTACAATGAGCAGTTCTTC
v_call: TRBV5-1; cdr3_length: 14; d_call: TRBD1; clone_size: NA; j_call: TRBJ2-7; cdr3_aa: CASSLGQGAYEQYF; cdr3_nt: TGCGCCAGCAGCTTGGGACAGGGGGCCTACGAGCAGTACTTC
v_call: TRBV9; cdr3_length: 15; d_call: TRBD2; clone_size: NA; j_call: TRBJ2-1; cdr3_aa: CASSSGTSEYNEQFF; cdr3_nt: TGTGCCAGCAGCTCCGGGACTAGCGAGTACAATGAGCAGTTCTTC
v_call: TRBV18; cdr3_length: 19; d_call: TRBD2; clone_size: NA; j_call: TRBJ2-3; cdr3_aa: CASSPLPGGASGSTDTQYF; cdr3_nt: TGTGCCAGCTCACCACTCCCCGGGGGGGCTAGCGGCTCCACAGATACGCAGTATTTT
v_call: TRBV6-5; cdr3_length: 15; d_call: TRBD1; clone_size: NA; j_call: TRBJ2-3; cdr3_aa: CASRIRDRATDTQYF; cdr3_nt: TGTGCCAGCAGAATCCGGGACAGGGCCACAGATACGCAGTATTTT
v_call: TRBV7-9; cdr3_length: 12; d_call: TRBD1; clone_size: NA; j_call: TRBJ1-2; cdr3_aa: CASSLRDRGEAF; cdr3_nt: TGTGCCAGCAGCTTAAGGGACAGGGGCGAAGCCTTC
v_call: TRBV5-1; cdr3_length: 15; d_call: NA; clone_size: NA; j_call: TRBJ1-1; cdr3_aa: CASSLEADLSTEAFF; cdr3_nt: TGCGCCAGCAGCTTGGAGGCAGATTTGAGCACTGAAGCTTTCTTT
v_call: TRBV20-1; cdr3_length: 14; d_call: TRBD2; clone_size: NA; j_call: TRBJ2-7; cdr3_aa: CSASDLAGEYEQYF; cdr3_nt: TGCAGTGCTAGTGATCTAGCGGGAGAATACGAGCAGTACTTC
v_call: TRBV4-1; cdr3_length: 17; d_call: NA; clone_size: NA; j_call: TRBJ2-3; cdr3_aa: CASSQELSGASTDTQYF; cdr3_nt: TGCGCCAGCAGCCAAGAACTTAGCGGAGCTAGCACAGATACGCAGTATTTT
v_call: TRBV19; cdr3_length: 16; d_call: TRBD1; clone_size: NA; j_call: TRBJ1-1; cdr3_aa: CASSIDRGRGNTEAFF; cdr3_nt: TGTGCCAGTAGTATAGACAGGGGGCGAGGGAACACTGAAGCTTTCTTT
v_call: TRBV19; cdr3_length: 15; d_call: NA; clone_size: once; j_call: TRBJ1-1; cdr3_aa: CASSSQPAHTTEAFF; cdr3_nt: TGTGCCAGTAGTTCCCAGCCTGCCCATACTACTGAAGCTTTCTTT
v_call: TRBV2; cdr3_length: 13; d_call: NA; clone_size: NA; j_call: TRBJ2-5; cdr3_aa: CASSEEVQETQYF; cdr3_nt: TGTGCCAGCAGTGAAGAGGTCCAGGAGACCCAGTACTTC
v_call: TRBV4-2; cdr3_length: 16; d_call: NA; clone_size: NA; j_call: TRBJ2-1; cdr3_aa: CASSPDGRVSYNEQFF; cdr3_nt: TGTGCCAGCAGCCCCGATGGACGGGTCTCCTACAATGAGCAGTTCTTC
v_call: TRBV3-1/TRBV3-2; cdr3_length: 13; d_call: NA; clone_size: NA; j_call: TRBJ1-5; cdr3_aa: CASSQGANQPQHF; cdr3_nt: TGTGCCAGCAGCCAAGGTGCCAATCAGCCCCAGCATTTT
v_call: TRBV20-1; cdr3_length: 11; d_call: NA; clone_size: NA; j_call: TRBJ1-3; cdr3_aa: CSARRGDTIYF; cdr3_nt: TGCAGTGCTCGCAGGGGAGACACCATATATTTT
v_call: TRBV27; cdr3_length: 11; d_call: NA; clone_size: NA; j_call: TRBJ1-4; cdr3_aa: CASRLGEKLFF; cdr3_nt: TGTGCCAGCAGGCTTGGAGAAAAACTGTTTTTT
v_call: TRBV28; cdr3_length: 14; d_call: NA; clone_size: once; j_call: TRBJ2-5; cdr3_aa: CASSLWSPRETQYF; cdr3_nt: TGTGCCAGCAGTTTATGGTCCCCCCGGGAGACCCAGTACTTC
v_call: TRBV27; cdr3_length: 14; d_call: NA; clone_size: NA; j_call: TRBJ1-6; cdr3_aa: CASSSSSYNSPLHF; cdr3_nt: TGTGCCAGCAGTTCGAGTTCCTATAATTCACCCCTCCACTTT
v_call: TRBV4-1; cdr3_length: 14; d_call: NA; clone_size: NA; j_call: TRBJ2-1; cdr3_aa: CASSQDRVAALQFF; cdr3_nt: TGCGCCAGCAGCCAAGATCGAGTAGCGGCTTTGCAGTTCTTC
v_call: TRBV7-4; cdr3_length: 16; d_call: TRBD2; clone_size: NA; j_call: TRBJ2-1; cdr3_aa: CASSLGASGTYNEQFF; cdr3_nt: TGTGCCAGCAGCTTAGGGGCTAGCGGGACCTACAATGAGCAGTTCTTC
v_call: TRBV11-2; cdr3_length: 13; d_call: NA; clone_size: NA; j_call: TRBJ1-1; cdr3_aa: CASSLVGGDHVFF; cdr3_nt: TGTGCCAGCAGCTTAGTTGGGGGGGATCATGTTTTCTTT
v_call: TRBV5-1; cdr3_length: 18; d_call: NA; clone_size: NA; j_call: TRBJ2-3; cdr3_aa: CASSLGLAVRVGTDTQYF; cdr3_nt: TGCGCCAGCAGCTTGGGATTAGCGGTTCGGGTTGGCACAGATACGCAGTATTTT
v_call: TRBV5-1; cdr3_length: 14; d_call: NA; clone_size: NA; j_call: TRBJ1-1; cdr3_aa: CASSFQGRGTEAFF; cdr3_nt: TGCGCCAGCAGCTTCCAGGGGAGAGGCACTGAAGCTTTCTTT